One and the same sample provided the 19 T cell receptor beta chains below, sequenced in a study of pediatric ulcerative colitis. Profiled with immunoSEQ multiplex PCR; TCRdb holds only in-frame clones, not every one. The profile shows fewer than 40,000 clones, about four fifths of them singletons. Sequencing used blood. Receptors originate from a boy aged 5-17 years with severe ulcerative colitis.

The chain links TRBV9 to TRBJ2-3; D unclear. CDR3 size: 16 residues. Germline CDR1 is SGDLS and CDR2 is YYNGEE. The V end was cut by 3 bases, the J end by 1 base, with 15 bases between. The CDR3, as DNA: TGTGCCAGCAGCGCGCCGGGCCCTGGGCGCACAGATACGCAGTATTTT. It translates to CASSAPGPGRTDTQYF. Combining the CDR3 with reference TRBV9 and TRBJ2-3 gives the whole variable domain DSGVTQTPKHLITATGQRVTLRCSPRSGDLSVYWYQQSLDQGLQFLIQYYNGEERAKGNILERFSAQQFPDLHSELNLSSLELGDSALYFCASSAPGPGRTDTQYFGPGTRLTVL.

CDR3 residues: CASSLMGGPSNEQFF. CDR3 DNA: TGCGCCAGCAGCTTGATGGGCGGGCCTAGCAATGAGCAGTTCTTC. The chain uses TRBV5-1 and TRBJ2-1; weak D call: TRBD2 (5 bases). V lost 1 base to trimming and J lost 6 bases, with 14 bases between them. The CDR3 totals 15 residues. Germline V gene sequence: CDR1 SGHRS, CDR2 YFSETQ.

The J gene is TRBJ1-2, the V gene TRBV10-2, with 7 bases fitting TRBD1. The CDR3 is 13 residues long. J gave up 4 bases and V 8 bases, and 7 bases lay outside the gene matches. Germline V lookup: CDR1 WSHSY, CDR2 SAAADI. The CDR3 spells CASWGRDSYGYTF. In DNA, the CDR3 is TGCGCCAGCTGGGGCAGGGACAGCTATGGCTACACCTTC.

The V gene is TRBV19, the J gene TRBJ1-2; TRBD1 matches at 8 bases. The CDR3 is made up of 13 amino acids. Germline CDR1 and CDR2: LNHDA and SQIVND (reference sequence). Trimming took 7 bases from V and 6 from J; bases not matched to a gene: 7. CDR3 in amino acids: CASTPGRGHGYTF. The CDR3 nucleotides read TGTGCCAGTACTCCGGGCAGGGGGCATGGCTACACCTTC.

This rearrangement joins TRBV18 to TRBJ1-5, with D maybe TRBD1 (5 bases). The germline V gene has CDR1 KGHSH and CDR2 LQKENI. With 3 bases removed from V and 5 bases from J, the gap between germline ends came to 8 bases. CDR3 length: 13 amino acids. The CDR3 nucleotides read TGTGCCAGCTCACCCCCGGGGGATCAGCCCCAGCATTTT. It encodes CASSPPGDQPQHF.

The chain joins TRBV9 to TRBJ2-1, with D perhaps being TRBD1 or TRBD2 (6 bases each). There are 15 residues in the CDR3. V lost 2 bases and J lost 3, with 12 bases in between. Germline CDR1 SGDLS, CDR2 YYNGEE. CDR3 protein: CASSVSGGGYNEQFF. Here the CDR3 DNA reads TGTGCCAGCAGCGTCAGCGGAGGGGGCTACAATGAGCAGTTCTTC. Full variable domain (rest looked up from reference TRBV9 and TRBJ2-1): DSGVTQTPKHLITATGQRVTLRCSPRSGDLSVYWYQQSLDQGLQFLIQYYNGEERAKGNILERFSAQQFPDLHSELNLSSLELGDSALYFCASSVSGGGYNEQFFGPGTRLTVL.

This clone was found once. This chain uses TRBV6-6 with TRBJ2-1; D ambiguous. The CDR3 extends over 12 amino acids. The ends were cut back, 4 bases at V and 4 bases at J, with 5 bases in the middle. Germline CDR1 is MNHNY and CDR2 is SVGAGI (reference sequence). This CDR3 reads CASSSMYNEQFF. DNA of the CDR3: TGTGCCAGCAGTTCTATGTACAATGAGCAGTTCTTC.

This chain uses TRBV30 with TRBJ2-7; D may be TRBD1 (6 bases). The CDR3 covers 12 residues. V dropped 1 base and J dropped 7 bases, with 11 bases sitting between them. Germline CDR1 GTSNPN, CDR2 SVGIG (reference sequence). CDR3 bases: TGTGCCTGGAGTGCACAGGGTTTGGAGCAGTACTTC. Translated, it gives CAWSAQGLEQYF.

V gene TRBV2 combines with J gene TRBJ1-1, with D unresolved. Trimming took 1 base from V and 5 from J, leaving 11 bases between them. CDR3 length: 14 residues. Germline CDR1 is SNHLY and CDR2 is FYNNEI. CDR3: CASSEGSGITEAFF. CDR3 DNA: TGTGCCAGCAGTGAAGGGTCGGGGATTACTGAAGCTTTCTTT. The full variable domain, its missing parts supplied by reference TRBV2 and TRBJ1-1, is EPEVTQTPSHQVTQMGQEVILRCVPISNHLYFYWYRQILGQKVEFLVSFYNNEISEKSEIFDDQFSVERPDGSNFTLKIRSTKLEDSAMYFCASSEGSGITEAFFGQGTRLTVV.

The J gene is TRBJ2-7, the V gene TRBV7-2; D is uncertain. V was cut by 4 bases and J by 4 bases, with 8 bases left in between. The CDR3 is 12 amino acids. CDR1 and CDR2 from the germline V gene are SGHTA and FQGNSA. DNA of the CDR3: TGTGCCAGCAGCTCTCCTGGGTACGAGCAGTACTTC. This gives the protein CASSSPGYEQYF. The variable domain in full, with the rest retrieved from reference TRBV7-2 and TRBJ2-7, is GAGVSQSPSNKVTEKGKDVELRCDPISGHTALYWYRQSLGQGLEFLIYFQGNSAPDKSGLPSDRFSAERTGGSVSTLTIQRTQQEDSAVYLCASSSPGYEQYFGPGTRLTVT.

The chain links TRBV29-1 to TRBJ1-1, with D unresolved. This CDR3 region has 13 residues. V lost 6 bases to trimming and J lost 3 bases, with 14 bases between them. From germline, CDR1 is SQVTM and CDR2 ANQGSEA. The CDR3 spells CSVQRVLDTEAFF. The CDR3 nucleotides are TGCAGCGTCCAAAGGGTGCTGGACACTGAAGCTTTCTTT.

This clone was observed once. This chain joins TRBV9 and TRBJ2-5, with D tentatively TRBD2 (6 bases). CDR1 SGDLS and CDR2 YYNGEE come from the germline V gene. This CDR3 contains 14 residues. V dropped 7 bases and J dropped 5 bases, with 18 bases sitting between them. The CDR3 sequence: CASPHRRVGETQYF. The CDR3 DNA sequence: TGTGCCAGCCCACATAGGAGGGTAGGGGAGACCCAGTACTTC.

The chain has TRBV4-1 and TRBJ2-5, with D possibly being TRBD2 (5 bases). The V end lost 0 bases, the J end lost 5 bases, and 7 bases lay between the germline ends. CDR3 length: 13 amino acids. The germline V gene has CDR1 MGHRA and CDR2 YSYEKL. The CDR3, as DNA: TGCGCCAGCAGCCAAGAGAGGGTCGAGACCCAGTACTTC. Translation: CASSQERVETQYF.

This chain joins TRBV7-3 and TRBJ1-2; no definite D call. CDR3 length equals 13 residues. V lost 3 bases, J lost 6 bases, and 11 bases lay in between. Germline assignment: CDR1 SGHTA and CDR2 FQGTGA. Here the CDR3 reads CASSFVLGDGYTF. In DNA form, the CDR3 reads TGTGCCAGCAGCTTCGTCCTTGGAGATGGCTACACCTTC.

The gene calls are TRBV15 and TRBJ2-7; D is undetermined. The V gene's germline CDR1 is LNHNV and CDR2 YYDKDF (reference sequence). The V and J ends lost 4 bases and 6 bases respectively, with 16 bases between them. This CDR3 comprises 14 residues. CDR3 DNA: TGTGCCACCAGCACACGGGTCTCGGACCGCGAGCAGTACTTC. Amino acids: CATSTRVSDREQYF.

The chain is built from TRBV5-1 and TRBJ2-1; 10 bases are a match to TRBD2. The CDR3 spans 15 residues. CDR1 and CDR2 from the germline V gene are SGHRS and YFSETQ. Trimming took 1 base from V and 2 from J; bases not matched to a gene: 0. The CDR3 sequence is CASSLTSGTYNEQFF. The CDR3 DNA follows: TGCGCCAGCAGCTTGACTAGCGGGACCTACAATGAGCAGTTCTTC.

The chain is built from TRBV6-1 and TRBJ2-3; 11 bases fit TRBD2. CDR1 MNHNS and CDR2 SASEGT come from the germline V gene. Trimming cost V 3 bases and J 7 bases; bases outside gene matches: 9. CDR3 length: 16 amino acids. The CDR3 nucleotides read TGTGCCAGCAGTGAGATAGCGGGGGGGATTTCGAATACGCAGTATTTT. This encodes CASSEIAGGISNTQYF.

The gene calls are TRBV11-1 and TRBJ2-3, with 7 bases aligning to TRBD2. The CDR3 is 15 amino acids. The ends lost 4 bases at V and 5 bases at J; junction bases unmatched: 9. Germline V lookup: CDR1 SGHAT, CDR2 FQDESV (reference sequence). DNA of the CDR3: TGTGCCAGCAGCTGGAGCGGGGTGAGGGGAGATACGCAGTATTTT. It encodes CASSWSGVRGDTQYF.

V gene TRBV30 combines with J gene TRBJ1-6; D is possibly TRBD1 (6 bases). The V gene's germline CDR1 is GTSNPN and CDR2 SVGIG (reference sequence). This CDR3 is built from 13 residues. V was cut by 2 bases and J by 15 bases, with 17 bases left in between. The CDR3, as DNA: TGTGCCTGGAGTCCTAGACAGGAAGCACTCCTCCACTTT. Translating gives CAWSPRQEALLHF.